These 16 T cell receptor beta chains were sequenced from one sample in a study of blood T cell repertoires in COVID-19. Profiling relied on immunoSEQ multiplex PCR, and the TCRdb table lists in-frame clones only, not all of them. The repertoire consists of 90,000 or so clones, with about 91% occurring once and the leading ten covering about 1.8%. The sample was peripheral blood. These receptors originate from a human donor with active COVID-19. The donor label of this sample is uncertain.

This chain connects TRBV28 to TRBJ2-7, with TRBD1 as a possible D gene (5 bases). The CDR3 runs to 14 residues. From germline, CDR1 is MDHEN and CDR2 SYDVKM. The V and J ends lost 3 bases and 0 bases respectively, with 9 bases between them. CDR3 region: CASSFKDISYEQYF. The CDR3 DNA is TGTGCCAGCAGTTTTAAGGACATCTCCTACGAGCAGTACTTC.

The chain combines TRBV24-1 with TRBJ2-7; tentative D call: TRBD1 (6 bases). The V gene's germline CDR1 is KGHDR and CDR2 SFDVKD. The CDR3 is 13 residues long. Trimming cost V 5 bases and J 3 bases, with 10 bases left between them. For the CDR3, the DNA is TGTGCCACCAGTGGGGACAAGTTCTACGAGCAGTACTTC. Translation: CATSGDKFYEQYF.

This chain joins TRBV9 and TRBJ2-5; 9 bases are shared with TRBD2. The V segment lost 4 bases and the J segment 5 bases; nucleotides outside the gene matches: 9. From germline, CDR1 is SGDLS and CDR2 YYNGEE. The CDR3 spans 15 residues. DNA for the CDR3: TGTGCCAGCAGCTTTGTAGCGGGGGCCCAGGAGACCCAGTACTTC. Encoded protein: CASSFVAGAQETQYF. The complete variable domain, with remaining parts taken from reference TRBV9 and TRBJ2-5, reads DSGVTQTPKHLITATGQRVTLRCSPRSGDLSVYWYQQSLDQGLQFLIQYYNGEERAKGNILERFSAQQFPDLHSELNLSSLELGDSALYFCASSFVAGAQETQYFGPGTRLLVL.

The chain couples TRBV7-8 to TRBJ2-7, with 7 positions matching TRBD1. The J segment lost 5 bases and the V segment lost 7 bases, leaving 11 bases of the junction unmatched. The CDR3 spans 14 residues. Germline lookup yields CDR1 SGHVS and CDR2 FQNEAQ. The CDR3 protein is CASKIGQAKDEQYF. The DNA for the CDR3 is TGTGCCAGCAAAATAGGACAGGCTAAGGACGAGCAGTACTTC. Together with reference TRBV7-8 and TRBJ2-7, the CDR3 gives the full variable domain: GAGVSQSPRYKVAKRGQDVALRCDPISGHVSLFWYQQALGQGPEFLTYFQNEAQLDKSGLPSDRFFAERPEGSVSTLKIQRTQQEDSAVYLCASKIGQAKDEQYFGPGTRLTVT.

This rearrangement joins TRBV5-1 to TRBJ2-2; 8 nucleotides match TRBD1. Trimming removed 0 bases from V and 2 bases from J; junction bases left unmatched: 3. The length of the CDR3 is 16 residues. Germline loops: CDR1 SGHRS, CDR2 YFSETQ. CDR3 sequence (DNA): TGCGCCAGCAGCTTGGATGGACAGGGCAACACCGGGGAGCTGTTTTTT. It translates to CASSLDGQGNTGELFF.

The CDR3, as DNA: TGTGCCACCAGCAGAGATCCGGCCTTATCCAGGGAGGGCTCCCCCTACGAGCAGTACTTC. This gives the protein CATSRDPALSREGSPYEQYF. V usage is TRBV15 and J usage is TRBJ2-7; TRBD2 agrees at 7 bases. This CDR3 has 20 amino acids. V was pared by 0 bases and J by 2 bases, with 19 bases of the junction left unmatched. The germline gives CDR1 LNHNV, CDR2 YYDKDF (reference sequence).

The V call is TRBV18, the J call TRBJ2-5, with 12 bases aligning to TRBD1. The CDR3 extends over 15 amino acids. Trimming removed 3 bases from V and 5 bases from J; junction bases left unmatched: 4. Germline CDR1 reads KGHSH; CDR2 reads LQKENI. The DNA for the CDR3 is TGTGCCAGCTCACCCGGGACAGGGGGCCGTGAGACCCAGTACTTC. It yields the protein CASSPGTGGRETQYF. The entire variable domain, with the rest obtained from reference TRBV18 and TRBJ2-5, is as follows: NAGVMQNPRHLVRRRGQEARLRCSPMKGHSHVYWYRQLPEEGLKFMVYLQKENIIDESGMPKERFSAEFPKEGPSILRIQQVVRGDSAAYFCASSPGTGGRETQYFGPGTRLLVL.

J is TRBJ1-5 and V is TRBV18, with a tentative D call TRBD1 (5 bases). The germline gives CDR1 KGHSH, CDR2 LQKENI. Trimming stripped 1 base from V and 1 base from J, with 11 bases between. The CDR3 spans 16 residues. The CDR3 coding sequence is TGTGCCAGCTCACCACGAGGAGGGGCGAGCAATCAGCCCCAGCATTTT. This encodes CASSPRGGASNQPQHF.

The rearrangement joins TRBV27 to TRBJ1-1; TRBD1 aligns across 10 bases. Germline CDR1 and CDR2: MNHEY and SMNVEV (reference sequence). This CDR3 region has 14 residues. Trimming cost V 6 bases and J 5 bases; bases outside gene matches: 6. Here the CDR3 reads CASSRDRGGTEAFF. DNA for the CDR3: TGTGCCAGCAGCCGGGACAGGGGCGGGACTGAAGCTTTCTTT.

This sequence joins TRBV5-4 and TRBJ1-6, with D possibly being TRBD1 (6 bases). V was trimmed by 2 bases and J by 7 bases, leaving 10 bases between them. Germline CDR1 reads SGHNT; CDR2 reads YYREEE (reference sequence). The CDR3 has 14 amino acids. The CDR3: CASSFGQKNSPLHF. For the CDR3, the DNA is TGTGCCAGCAGCTTCGGACAGAAAAATTCACCCCTCCACTTT. The whole variable domain, remainder taken from reference TRBV5-4 and TRBJ1-6, is ETGVTQSPTHLIKTRGQQVTLRCSSQSGHNTVSWYQQALGQGPQFIFQYYREEENGRGNFPPRFSGLQFPNYSSELNVNALELDDSALYLCASSFGQKNSPLHFGNGTRLTVT.

CDR3 nucleotides: TGTGCCAGCAGCGAACGGGGTTCCTACAATGAGCAGTTCTTC. It codes for CASSERGSYNEQFF. The chain has TRBV9 and TRBJ2-1; D perhaps matches TRBD2 (5 bases). The V and J ends lost 3 bases and 1 base respectively, with 8 bases between them. The germline gives CDR1 SGDLS, CDR2 YYNGEE. The CDR3 has 14 amino acids.

This chain joins TRBV7-2 and TRBJ2-5; the D is unclear. The V gene's germline CDR1 is SGHTA and CDR2 FQGNSA. This CDR3 region has 15 residues. V was shortened by 1 base and J by 1 base, with 10 bases between the two germline ends. This CDR3 reads CASSLVDTAQETQYF. The CDR3 DNA reads TGTGCCAGCAGCTTAGTCGATACAGCCCAAGAGACCCAGTACTTC. The full variable domain, with the rest looked up from reference TRBV7-2 and TRBJ2-5, is GAGVSQSPSNKVTEKGKDVELRCDPISGHTALYWYRQSLGQGLEFLIYFQGNSAPDKSGLPSDRFSAERTGGSVSTLTIQRTQQEDSAVYLCASSLVDTAQETQYFGPGTRLLVL.

The V call is TRBV25-1, the J call TRBJ1-1; D unclear. This CDR3 is built from 14 residues. V was clipped by 4 bases and J by 0 bases, with 9 bases between them. Germline V gene data show CDR1 as MGHDK and CDR2 as SYGVNS. The CDR3 nucleotides read TGTGCCAGCAGTGGCCCAGGCCTGAACACTGAAGCTTTCTTT. Translation: CASSGPGLNTEAFF. Using reference TRBV25-1 and TRBJ1-1 for the parts outside the CDR3, the full variable domain is EADIYQTPRYLVIGTGKKITLECSQTMGHDKMYWYQQDPGMELHLIHYSYGVNSTEKGDLSSESTVSRIRTEHFPLTLESARPSHTSQYLCASSGPGLNTEAFFGQGTRLTVV.

The chain has TRBV5-1 and TRBJ1-1; 9 bases fit TRBD1. Germline-derived CDR1 and CDR2 are SGHRS and YFSETQ. The V gene end was trimmed by 0 bases and the J gene end by 0 bases; junction bases not matched to a gene: 3. The CDR3 totals 16 residues. The CDR3 sequence is CASSLGDRDMNTEAFF. The CDR3 DNA reads TGCGCCAGCAGCTTGGGGGACAGGGACATGAACACTGAAGCTTTCTTT.

This clone has only one observation. This chain uses TRBV19 with TRBJ1-4; 7 nucleotides align to TRBD1. Germline V CDR1 and CDR2: LNHDA, SQIVND (reference sequence). J lost 6 bases, V lost 6 bases, and 4 bases had no gene match. The CDR3 loop spans 13 amino acids. Here the CDR3 DNA reads TGTGCCAGTAGAAGGCAGGGGGATGAAAAACTGTTTTTT. Protein: CASRRQGDEKLFF.

This chain uses TRBV7-8 with TRBJ2-4, with TRBD1 as a possible D gene (7 bases). Germline assignment: CDR1 SGHVS and CDR2 FQNEAQ. V lost 5 bases to trimming and J lost 4 bases, with 21 bases between them. The CDR3 covers 17 residues. For the CDR3, the DNA is TGTGCCAGCAGCCAATCCCATTTGGAGGGGGCAAAAAACATTCAGTACTTC. Encoded protein: CASSQSHLEGAKNIQYF.